The 12 T cell receptor beta chains given below trace back to one sample, sequenced in a study of T cells in Graves' hyperthyroidism and ophthalmopathy. Researchers took RNA transcripts and amplified the TCR beta CDR3 regions from them. An initial round of RT-PCR targeting the TCR CDR3 relied on the HTBI primer set. TCRdb reprocessed the multiplex PCR reads with MiXCR, giving one entry per CDR3 protein. The sample lists about 600,000 distinct CDR3 sequences; 16% were seen once. Sequencing used blood. These receptors were taken from a woman between 40 and 55 years old with Graves' ophthalmopathy.

The chain has TRBV24-1 and TRBJ2-1; 11 bases fit TRBD2. The germline V gene has CDR1 KGHDR and CDR2 SFDVKD. The CDR3 runs to 16 residues. The V gene end was trimmed by 3 bases and the J gene end by 10 bases; junction bases not matched to a gene: 10. The CDR3 region has the DNA TGTGCCACCAGTGATGCGACTAGCGGGACAACCAGGGAGCAGTTCTTC. Translated: CATSDATSGTTREQFF.

The V call is TRBV28, the J call TRBJ2-1; 9 nucleotides match TRBD2. Germline CDR1 is MDHEN and CDR2 is SYDVKM. V dropped 6 bases and J dropped 4; count of bases not matched to a gene: 19. The CDR3 runs 19 residues. The CDR3 nucleotides are TGTGCCAGCAGCCAGGGTGGGCTAGCGGGACCCACGGGTTACAATGAGCAGTTCTTC. Translation gives CASSQGGLAGPTGYNEQFF.

The sample holds a few counts of this clonotype. The chain employs TRBV19 and TRBJ1-1; D gene unclear. The V and J ends lost 3 bases and 11 bases respectively, with 13 bases between them. The CDR3 runs to 12 residues. Germline CDR1 and CDR2: LNHDA and SQIVND (reference sequence). CDR3 sequence: CASSIAGSGAFF. Here the CDR3 DNA reads TGTGCCAGTAGTATTGCGGGGAGTGGGGCTTTCTTT.

The chain joins TRBV11-2 to TRBJ2-7; D perhaps matches TRBD1 (6 bases). The V end was cut by 5 bases, the J end by 7 bases, with 15 bases between. CDR1 is SGHAT, CDR2 FQNNGV, per germline. The CDR3 consists of 13 residues. DNA of the CDR3: TGTGCCAGCAGCGTAGGGGGTCCGCGGGAGCAGTACTTC. It is translated as CASSVGGPREQYF.

At least ten counts were recorded for this clonotype. This rearrangement joins TRBV6-5 to TRBJ2-1, with D hard to call. The V gene lost 6 bases and the J gene lost 9 bases, with 9 bases spanning the gap. The CDR3 totals 11 residues. In germline, CDR1 is MNHEY, CDR2 SVGAGI. The CDR3 spells CASRYNVEQFF. The CDR3 nucleotides read TGTGCCAGCAGATACAACGTTGAGCAGTTCTTC.

On this clonotype: A much larger clone differs from this one at a single base, so this may be a read error. The chain has TRBV20-1 and TRBJ2-5; D is uncertain. Germline V gene data show CDR1 as DFQATT and CDR2 as SNEGSKA (reference sequence). Trimming removed 6 bases from V and 5 bases from J, with 16 bases in between. The CDR3 sequence is 13 residues long. As DNA, the CDR3 is TGCAGTGCCCCGGTGATGGGGTGGGAGACCCAGTACTTC. It specifies CSAPVMGWETQYF.

This chain connects TRBV6-4 to TRBJ1-1, with D maybe TRBD1 (5 bases). Germline-derived CDR1 and CDR2 are MRHNA and SNTAGT. The CDR3 sequence is 14 residues long. V was pared by 3 bases and J by 4 bases, with 12 bases between. Here the CDR3 reads CASSEGRGSTEAFF. CDR3 nucleotides: TGTGCCAGCAGTGAAGGACGGGGGAGCACTGAAGCTTTCTTT.

Notes on this clonotype: Being one base from a much bigger clone, this may be a read error. Here the CDR3 reads CACSRLAGGHEQFF. The CDR3, as DNA: TGTGCCTGCAGTAGACTAGCGGGAGGGCATGAGCAGTTCTTC. The chain couples TRBV27 to TRBJ2-1, with 14 bases matching TRBD2. CDR1 MNHEY and CDR2 SMNVEV come from the germline V gene (reference sequence). CDR3 length equals 14 residues.

This clonotype has a count of ten or more. This sequence joins TRBV28 and TRBJ2-5; TRBD2 matches 7 bases. This CDR3 has 14 amino acids. J was trimmed by 0 bases and V by 6 bases; bases with no gene match: 4. In germline, CDR1 is MDHEN, CDR2 SYDVKM. CDR3: CASRREPYQETQYF. CDR3 DNA sequence: TGTGCCAGCAGGCGGGAGCCGTACCAAGAGACCCAGTACTTC.

The table lists this clonotype with many counts. The V and J genes are TRBV5-1 and TRBJ1-1; tentatively, D is TRBD1 (5 bases). The V gene lost 5 bases and the J gene lost 3 bases, with 14 bases spanning the gap. This CDR3 spans 14 amino acids. Germline assignment: CDR1 SGHRS and CDR2 YFSETQ. The CDR3 coding sequence is TGCGCCAGCAGTAGCGAGACAGTATACACTGAAGCTTTCTTT. This gives the protein CASSSETVYTEAFF. Full variable domain (rest looked up from reference TRBV5-1 and TRBJ1-1): KAGVTQTPRYLIKTRGQQVTLSCSPISGHRSVSWYQQTPGQGLQFLFEYFSETQRNKGNFPGRFSGRQFSNSRSEMNVSTLELGDSALYLCASSSETVYTEAFFGQGTRLTVV.

The chain carries TRBV20-1 and TRBJ2-7, with D possibly being TRBD1 (6 bases). The CDR3 consists of 14 residues. The V and J ends lost 3 bases and 0 bases respectively, with 12 bases between them. Germline assignment: CDR1 DFQATT and CDR2 SNEGSKA (reference sequence). CDR3 loop: CSASDRPFSYEQYF. In nucleotides, the CDR3 is TGCAGTGCTAGCGACAGGCCATTCTCCTACGAGCAGTACTTC.

This clonotype has more than one count but fewer than ten. The gene calls are TRBV28 and TRBJ2-7; a possible D gene is TRBD1 (5 bases). The CDR3 runs to 15 residues. CDR1 and CDR2 (germline): MDHEN, SYDVKM. V lost 5 bases, J lost 2 bases, and 16 bases lay in between. In nucleotides, the CDR3 is TGTGCCAGCAGTCTCCATCCGACAGTCACCTACGAGCAGTACTTC. This translates into CASSLHPTVTYEQYF.